The present entry profiles one TCR beta chain with its context. Antigen: not known. These data originate in a study of blood T cells in healthy people across ages. General study results and limits: Both naive CD4+ cell counts and diversity were greater in long-lived donors than in aged donors. As age increased, TCR beta diversity per million T cells fell in a roughly linear fashion. The diversity estimates, figures obtained from one million T cells, were considered underestimates.

Then a second PCR, running roughly 6 to 11 cycles, was carried out with a sample-barcoded 5' primer and a J-beta primer mix. All cDNA molecules were each tagged by a template-switch adaptor with 12 random nucleotides. Using its own MiXCR run on the 5' RACE reads, TCRdb lists one record per CDR3 protein. The sample consists of 850,000 to 1,100,000 distinct CDR3 sequences, around two fifths of them appearing once. This CDR3 region has 15 residues. The J segment lost 7 bases and the V segment lost 5 bases, leaving 7 bases of the junction unmatched. This receptor was taken from a man between 18 and 35 years old in good health. J is TRBJ2-1 and V is TRBV12-3 or TRBV12-4; 11 bases align to TRBD2. Sequenced material: blood. For the CDR3, the DNA is TGTGCCAGCAGTCTCACTAGCGGGGGCGAGAATGAGCAGTTCTTC. This encodes CASSLTSGGENEQFF.